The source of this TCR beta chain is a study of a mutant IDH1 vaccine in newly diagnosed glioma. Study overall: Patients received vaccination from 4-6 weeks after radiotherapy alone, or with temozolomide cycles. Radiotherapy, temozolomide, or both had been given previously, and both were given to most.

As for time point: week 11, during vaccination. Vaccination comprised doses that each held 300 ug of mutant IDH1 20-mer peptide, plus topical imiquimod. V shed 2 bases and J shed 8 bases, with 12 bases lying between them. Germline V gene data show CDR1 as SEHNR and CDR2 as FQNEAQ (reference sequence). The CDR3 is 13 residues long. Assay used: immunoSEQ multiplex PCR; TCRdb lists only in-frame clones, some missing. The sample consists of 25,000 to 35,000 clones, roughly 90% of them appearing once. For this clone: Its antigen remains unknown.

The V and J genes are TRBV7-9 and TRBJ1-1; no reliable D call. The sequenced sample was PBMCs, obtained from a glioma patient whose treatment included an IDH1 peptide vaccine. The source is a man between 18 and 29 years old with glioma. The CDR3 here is CASSLLGSEEAFF. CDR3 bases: TGTGCCAGCAGCTTACTAGGGAGTGAGGAAGCTTTCTTT.